This note documents a single T cell receptor beta chain sequence. The CDR3 extends over 14 amino acids. V was clipped by 6 bases and J by 16 bases; unmatched bases: 17. Germline V gene lookup returns CDR1 DFQATT and CDR2 SNEGSKA (reference sequence). This sample was taken from a study of metastatic and nonmetastatic thyroid tumors. Study background: Samples came from malignant and benign thyroid patients, and repertoires were compared across blood and tumor or nodule tissue.

Until they underwent thyroid surgery, no patient had received any treatment. In the original processing: Between-group CDR3 differences, defined by clinicopathological status, yielded a distant-metastasis classifier for papillary thyroid cancer. TCRdb ran MiXCR on the PCR reads. For this entry, the V and J calls and clone size follow TCRdb and not the study's own pipeline. The table shows 50,000 to 60,000 clones, with about a sixth occurring only once. The sample comprised blood. The source of this sequence is a female donor with papillary thyroid cancer or a benign thyroid nodule (not recorded which). Some clones in this sample may be carry-over from other donors' samples. This sequence joins TRBV20-1 and TRBJ2-1; 11 bases line up with TRBD2. CDR3 region: CSAPPGTSGNEHFF. The CDR3 nucleotides are TGCAGTGCCCCTCCCGGGACTAGCGGCAATGAACATTTCTTC.